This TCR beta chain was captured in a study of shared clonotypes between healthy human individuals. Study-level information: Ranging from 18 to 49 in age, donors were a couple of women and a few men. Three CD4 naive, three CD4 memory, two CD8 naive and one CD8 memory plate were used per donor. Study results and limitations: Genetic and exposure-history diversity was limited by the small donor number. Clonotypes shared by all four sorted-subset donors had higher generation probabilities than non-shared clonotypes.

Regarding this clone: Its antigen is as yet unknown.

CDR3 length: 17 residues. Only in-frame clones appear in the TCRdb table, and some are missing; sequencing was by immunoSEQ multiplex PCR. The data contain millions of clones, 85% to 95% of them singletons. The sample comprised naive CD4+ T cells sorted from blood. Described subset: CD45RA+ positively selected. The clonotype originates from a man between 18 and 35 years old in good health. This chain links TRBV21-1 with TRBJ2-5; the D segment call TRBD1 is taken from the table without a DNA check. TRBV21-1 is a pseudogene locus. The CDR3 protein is CASSKEGDRDIQETQYF. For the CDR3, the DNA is TGTGCCAGCAGCAAAGAAGGGGACAGGGATATCCAAGAGACCCAGTACTTC.